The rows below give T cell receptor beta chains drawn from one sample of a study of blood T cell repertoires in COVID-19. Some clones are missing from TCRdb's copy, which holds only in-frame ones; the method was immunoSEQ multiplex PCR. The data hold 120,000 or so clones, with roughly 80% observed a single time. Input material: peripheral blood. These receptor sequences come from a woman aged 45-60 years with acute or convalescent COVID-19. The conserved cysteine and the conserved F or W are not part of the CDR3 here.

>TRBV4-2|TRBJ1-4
ASSQETGGNEKLF
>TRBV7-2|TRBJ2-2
ASSLLGGDTGELF
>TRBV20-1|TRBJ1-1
SASIQRTGRYGDTEAF
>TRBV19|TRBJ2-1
ASSTYGTEFSYNEQF
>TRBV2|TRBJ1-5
ASCGGQGAHQPQH
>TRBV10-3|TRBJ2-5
AISGAGQETQY
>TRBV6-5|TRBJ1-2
ASSRGTGRNDGYT
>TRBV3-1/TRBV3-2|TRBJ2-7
ASSQEGRTGVRYEQY
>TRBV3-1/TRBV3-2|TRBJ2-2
ASSHRGGTGTGELF
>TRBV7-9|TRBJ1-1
ASSVRDRGAF
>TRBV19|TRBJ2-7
ASSFRPGQGAYEQY
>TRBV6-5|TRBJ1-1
ASRGTDMNTEAF
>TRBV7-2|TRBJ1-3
ASSPGAGNTIY
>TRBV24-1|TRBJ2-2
ATSDFGTGNTGELF
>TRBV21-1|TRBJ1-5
ASSKARDRYQPQH
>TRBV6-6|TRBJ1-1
ASSNPPGITEAF
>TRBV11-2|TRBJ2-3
ASSADEGGGNTDTQY
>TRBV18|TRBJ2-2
ASSIQAQGGELF
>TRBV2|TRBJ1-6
ASSLAGGGSPLH
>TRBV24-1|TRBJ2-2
ATSDHYSGQGAGELF
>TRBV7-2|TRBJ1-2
ASSLPGQLVSPIDGYT
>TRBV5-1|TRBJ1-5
ASSLAQGVPPQH
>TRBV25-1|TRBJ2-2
ASSPGQGGTGELF
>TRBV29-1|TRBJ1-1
SVITGGERKTEAF
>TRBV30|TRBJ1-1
ALLTRGNTEAF
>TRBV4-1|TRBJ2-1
ASSQTSGGYNEQF
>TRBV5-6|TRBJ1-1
ASSFTGSYMNTEAF
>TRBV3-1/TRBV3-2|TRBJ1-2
ASSQRDREDGYT
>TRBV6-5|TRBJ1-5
ASSPGIGNQPQH
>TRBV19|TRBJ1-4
ASSIRGTNEKLF
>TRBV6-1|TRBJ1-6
ASSTTPRVPTH
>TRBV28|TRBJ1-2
ASSLAGQGRYGYT
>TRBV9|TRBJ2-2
ASSVQGGTGELF
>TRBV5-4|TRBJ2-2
ASSLGGAYTGELF
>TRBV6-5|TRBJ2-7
ASRRGQTYEQY
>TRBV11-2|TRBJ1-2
ASSSLRQEAGYT
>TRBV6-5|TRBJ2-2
ASTLTGELF
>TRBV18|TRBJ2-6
ASSPRDSYSGANVLT
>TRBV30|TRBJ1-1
AWSVQQGMNEAF
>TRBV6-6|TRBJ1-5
ASSGQGNSNQPQH
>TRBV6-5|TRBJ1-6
ASSYTDAGNSPLH
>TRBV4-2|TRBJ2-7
ASSQADRSTYEQY
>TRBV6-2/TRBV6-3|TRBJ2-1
ASSHDNAYNEQF
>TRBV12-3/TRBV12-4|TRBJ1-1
ASTYGNTEAF
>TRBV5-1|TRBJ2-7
ASSSDRVLSYEQY
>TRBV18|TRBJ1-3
ASSPGGRDTIY
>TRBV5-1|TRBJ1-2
ASSLQGPGGYT
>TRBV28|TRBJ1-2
ASSLTGDTTGYT
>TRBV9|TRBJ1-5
ASSVEGGNQPQH
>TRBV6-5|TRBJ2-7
ASILGGSSSYEQY
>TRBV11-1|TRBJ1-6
ASSALDSNSPLH